Listed here are 8 T cell receptor beta chains from one sample, sequenced in a study of blood T cell repertoires in COVID-19. Clones were read by immunoSEQ multiplex PCR, and TCRdb kept only the in-frame ones, dropping some. In the table there are 150,000 to 200,000 clones, around 89% of which are singletons. Specimen: peripheral blood. The receptors here all came from a man aged 40-49 years with active or convalescent COVID-19.

The V gene is TRBV18, the J gene TRBJ1-2; 7 bases agree with TRBD1. The CDR3 contains 16 residues. Per germline, CDR1 KGHSH and CDR2 LQKENI. V gave up 4 bases and J gave up 0 bases; unmatched junction bases: 8. This chain's CDR3 is CASSRGTGATNYGYTF. CDR3 DNA: TGTGCCAGCTCACGGGGAACAGGGGCCACTAACTATGGCTACACCTTC. Looking up the rest from reference TRBV18 and TRBJ1-2 gives the full variable domain: NAGVMQNPRHLVRRRGQEARLRCSPMKGHSHVYWYRQLPEEGLKFMVYLQKENIIDESGMPKERFSAEFPKEGPSILRIQQVVRGDSAAYFCASSRGTGATNYGYTFGSGTRLTVV.

The chain combines TRBV28 with TRBJ2-7, with a tentative D call TRBD2 (5 bases). CDR1 is MDHEN, CDR2 SYDVKM, per germline. The CDR3 has 14 amino acids. Trimming took off 6 bases at V and 3 bases at J, with 15 bases between the two ends. CDR3 loop: CASSHTTGFYEQYF. DNA for the CDR3: TGTGCCAGCAGCCATACGACGGGGTTCTACGAGCAGTACTTC.

The gene calls are TRBV9 and TRBJ2-3; 8 bases fit TRBD2. V shed 3 bases, J shed 4 bases, and the junction held 7 bases outside the gene matches. The CDR3 length is 15 residues. Looked up from germline, CDR1 is SGDLS and CDR2 is YYNGEE. The CDR3 region has the DNA TGTGCCAGCAGCGCGTCGGGACTAGGTTCAGATACGCAGTATTTT. Translated, it gives CASSASGLGSDTQYF.

The chain employs TRBV28 and TRBJ1-1; a possible D gene is TRBD1 (6 bases). Trimming cost V 10 bases and J 5 bases, with 20 bases left between them. CDR3 length equals 14 residues. Germline V gene sequence: CDR1 MDHEN, CDR2 SYDVKM. CDR3 DNA: TGTGCCACCCTAAGGAGGGGGGGTGGGACTGAAGCTTTCTTT. Its protein product is CATLRRGGGTEAFF.

The chain employs TRBV2 and TRBJ2-2; 9 bases agree with TRBD1. The CDR3 loop spans 15 amino acids. Germline V gene data show CDR1 as SNHLY and CDR2 as FYNNEI. V dropped 8 bases and J dropped 5; count of bases not matched to a gene: 9. The CDR3 spells CASYSGTGRTGELFF. CDR3 DNA sequence: TGTGCCAGCTACTCCGGGACAGGGCGGACCGGGGAGCTGTTTTTT.

V is TRBV5-1 and J is TRBJ1-1; D not certain. This CDR3 is built from 15 residues. The germline CDR1 and CDR2 sequences are SGHRS and YFSETQ. V was cut by 0 bases and J by 11 bases, with 20 bases left in between. The CDR3 DNA sequence: TGCGCCAGCAGCTTGGCCGATGTGCCCTCTATTCTCGCTTTCTTT. Protein product: CASSLADVPSILAFF.

The chain is built from TRBV18 and TRBJ1-1; 10 bases are shared with TRBD1. V lost 2 bases to trimming and J lost 4 bases; unmatched junction nucleotides: 10. Germline values: CDR1 KGHSH, CDR2 LQKENI. This CDR3 has 17 amino acids. The CDR3 bases are TGTGCCAGCTCACCAAGGGGACAGGGGAGTTTGGGCACTGAAGCTTTCTTT. This encodes CASSPRGQGSLGTEAFF.

The chain links TRBV6-5 to TRBJ2-3, with 12 nucleotides matching TRBD1. The junction had 3 bases not matched to a gene; V was cut back by 5 bases and J by 3 bases. Germline V CDR1 and CDR2: MNHEY, SVGAGI. This CDR3 region has 15 residues. CDR3 residues: CASSPGQGATDTQYF. The DNA of the CDR3 is TGTGCCAGCAGTCCGGGACAGGGGGCAACAGATACGCAGTATTTT.